This T cell receptor (beta chain) came from a study of control samples from healthy donors and cancer patients. This CDR3 comprises 15 residues. Germline lookup yields CDR1 SGHNT and CDR2 YYREEE (reference sequence). J was trimmed by 4 bases and V by 5 bases; bases with no gene match: 11. Only in-frame clones appear in the TCRdb table, and some are missing; sequencing was by immunoSEQ multiplex PCR. The sample records approximately 140,000 clones, approximately 93% being singletons. Sample: blood. The clonotype was recovered from a man aged 18 to 30 in good health. This chain uses TRBV5-4 with TRBJ1-1; TRBD1 matches 7 bases. The CDR3 bases are TGTGCCAGCAGACATATAGGGGGCGCCGGCACTGAAGCTTTCTTT. It yields the protein CASRHIGGAGTEAFF.